The clone carrying this T cell receptor (beta chain) occurred a few times. Antigen specificity is unknown. The entry originates in a study of cytomegalovirus exposure and HLA in healthy donors. Vbeta (60) and Jbeta (13) primers were used in the PCR. The data were produced by immunoSEQ multiplex PCR, yet TCRdb's version contains in-frame clones alone and is incomplete. The sample consists of approximately 160,000 clones, over 60% of them appearing once. Germline V gives CDR1 LNHDA, CDR2 SQIVND (reference sequence). Trimming removed 6 bases from V and 5 bases from J; junction bases left unmatched: 7. The CDR3 has 13 amino acids. General study findings and limits: Later, an analysis found that common viral pathogens appeared to be linked with several of the most significant clusters. Sequencing likely generated an artifact that appeared as a cluster of highly shared sequence variants. The study designated 160 or so TCR beta chains cytomegalovirus-associated.

The TCR comes from a male donor in good health and CMV-seronegative. Sequencing used PBMCs. This chain joins TRBV19 and TRBJ2-7; 7 nucleotides align to TRBD2. The CDR3 bases are TGTGCCAGTAGGCAGCGGGACTCGGACGAGCAGTACTTC. Amino acids: CASRQRDSDEQYF.